This TCR beta chain was sequenced in a study of shared clonotypes between healthy human individuals. Healthy adults negative for HIV, lacking recent acute infections or vaccinations, served as donors. Among the unsorted PBMC samples, replicate PCRs used about 310 ng DNA, roughly 30,000 T cell genomes. Method: immunoSEQ multiplex PCR; TCRdb's copy keeps in-frame clones and lacks some. The sample yields around 430,000 clones, 79% seen once. V was pared by 5 bases and J by 2 bases, with 7 bases of the junction left unmatched. The germline V gene encodes CDR1 SNHLY and CDR2 FYNNEI. The CDR3 is 16 residues long.

V usage is TRBV2 and J usage is TRBJ2-1; 9 bases map to TRBD1. The sample comprised PBMCs. This clonotype was obtained from a woman aged 40 to 50 in good health. Some clones in this sample may be carry-over from other donors' samples. CDR3 in amino acids: CASSYLRDRAYNEQFF. CDR3 DNA sequence: TGTGCCAGCAGTTACCTCCGGGACAGGGCCTACAATGAGCAGTTCTTC. The variable domain in full, with the rest retrieved from reference TRBV2 and TRBJ2-1, is EPEVTQTPSHQVTQMGQEVILRCVPISNHLYFYWYRQILGQKVEFLVSFYNNEISEKSEIFDDQFSVERPDGSNFTLKIRSTKLEDSAMYFCASSYLRDRAYNEQFFGPGTRLTVL.